Shown below are 6 T cell receptor beta chains from a single sample sequenced in a study of T cell repertoires in cytomegalovirus infection. TCRdb reanalysed the reads using MiXCR and keeps one entry per CDR3 protein. The sample lists around 300,000 distinct CDR3 sequences, 25% occurring once. Their specific antigens are unknown. Sample: cultured PBMCs, taken from culture after CMV antigen stimulation. The origin of the receptors is a human donor in good health (CMV status not recorded). Some clones in this sample may be carry-over from other donors' samples.

Many counts were recorded for this clonotype. The rearrangement uses TRBV28 and TRBJ2-5; D possibly corresponds to TRBD2 (5 bases). Germline CDR1 and CDR2: MDHEN and SYDVKM. V dropped 3 bases and J dropped 5 bases, with 10 bases sitting between them. This CDR3 has 13 amino acids. CDR3 amino acids: CASSFSDQETQYF. CDR3 sequence (DNA): TGTGCCAGCAGTTTTAGCGATCAGGAGACCCAGTACTTC.

In this sample, this clonotype turned up a few times. This chain joins TRBV7-2 and TRBJ2-5, with 9 positions matching TRBD2. The length of the CDR3 is 16 residues. V dropped 2 bases and J dropped 5; count of bases not matched to a gene: 9. Germline CDR1 is SGHTA and CDR2 is FQGNSA. CDR3 sequence reads: CASSLWDLSGGETQYF. The CDR3 DNA reads TGTGCCAGCAGCTTATGGGATCTAAGCGGGGGGGAGACCCAGTACTTC.

The chain joins TRBV12-3 or TRBV12-4 to TRBJ2-1; 10 bases match TRBD2. This CDR3 has 15 residues. V shed 3 bases, J shed 6 bases, and the junction held 5 bases outside the gene matches. CDR3 coding DNA: TGTGCCAGCAGTTTTATGGCTAGCGGGGGCAATGAGCAGTTCTTC. Translated, it gives CASSFMASGGNEQFF.

This chain links TRBV6-6 with TRBJ2-5; D gene unclear. The length of the CDR3 is 12 residues. Trimming cost V 4 bases and J 6 bases, with 9 bases left between them. Germline assignment: CDR1 MNHNY and CDR2 SVGAGI (reference sequence). The CDR3 spells CASSSDRKTQYF. The CDR3 coding sequence is TGTGCCAGCAGTTCCGACCGGAAGACCCAGTACTTC.

This clonotype came up many times. This chain links TRBV7-2 with TRBJ2-2; the D is unclear. The CDR3 spans 15 residues. V lost 1 base, J lost 3 bases, and 9 bases lay in between. Germline V gene sequence: CDR1 SGHTA, CDR2 FQGNSA. The CDR3 region has the DNA TGTGCCAGCAGCTTAGTTTCCGCTGACACCGGGGAGCTGTTTTTT. This codes for CASSLVSADTGELFF. The variable domain in full, completed from reference TRBV7-2 and TRBJ2-2, reads GAGVSQSPSNKVTEKGKDVELRCDPISGHTALYWYRQSLGQGLEFLIYFQGNSAPDKSGLPSDRFSAERTGGSVSTLTIQRTQQEDSAVYLCASSLVSADTGELFFGEGSRLTVL.

This sequence joins TRBV11-2 and TRBJ2-3, with 12 bases aligning to TRBD2. The CDR3 totals 16 residues. Germline V gene sequence: CDR1 SGHAT, CDR2 FQNNGV. V was pared by 5 bases and J by 3 bases, with 6 bases of the junction left unmatched. The CDR3 region is CASSRTSGRMTDTQYF. The CDR3 DNA follows: TGTGCCAGCAGCCGAACTAGCGGGAGGATGACAGATACGCAGTATTTT.